This paragraph covers one T cell receptor (beta chain) sequence. This record belongs to a study of CD8 T cells in Susac syndrome. The CDR3 consists of 15 residues. Germline loops: CDR1 LGHDT, CDR2 YNNKEL (reference sequence). V dropped 2 bases and J dropped 9; count of bases not matched to a gene: 7. RNA amounts of about 0.45 to 1 ug underwent reverse transcription with random hexamers. Amplification of TCR beta CDR3 across 54 Vbeta and 13 Jbeta was performed with immunoSEQ multiplex PCR. TCRdb re-called the immunoSEQ multiplex PCR reads through MiXCR, storing one row per CDR3 protein. The sample has around 170,000 distinct CDR3 sequences; 85% to 95% are singletons.

The V call is TRBV3-1, the J call TRBJ2-7; 13 bases are shared with TRBD2. This receptor was taken from a human donor with Susac syndrome. The source material was CD8+ T cells from PBMCs. CDR3 region: CASSQIGLAGDMQYF. The CDR3 bases are TGTGCCAGCAGCCAAATCGGACTAGCGGGGGATATGCAGTACTTC.